A single sample is the source of the 3 T cell receptor beta chains below, sequenced in a study of T cell responses to AZD1222 COVID-19 vaccine. Clones were sequenced by immunoSEQ multiplex PCR, and TCRdb holds only the in-frame ones, with some missing. The sample has roughly 150,000 clones; approximately 84% are singletons. The sample consisted of peripheral blood, taken on day 0 of AZD1222 vaccination. The origin of the receptors is an adult in good health.

The chain employs TRBV7-9 and TRBJ2-3, with 10 bases fitting TRBD1. CDR3 size: 15 residues. Germline V gene data show CDR1 as SEHNR and CDR2 as FQNEAQ (reference sequence). V lost 4 bases to trimming and J lost 7 bases; unmatched junction nucleotides: 8. The chain's CDR3 is CASSSGTGVGNTQYF. The CDR3 nucleotides are TGTGCCAGCAGCTCTGGGACAGGGGTTGGGAATACGCAGTATTTT. Using reference TRBV7-9 and TRBJ2-3 for the parts outside the CDR3, the full variable domain is DTGVSQNPRHKITKRGQNVTFRCDPISEHNRLYWYRQTLGQGPEFLTYFQNEAQLEKSRLLSDRFSAERPKGSFSTLEIQRTEQGDSAMYLCASSSGTGVGNTQYFGPGTRLTVL.

CDR3 residues: CASSLTGLTNEKLFF. In DNA, the CDR3 is TGTGCCAGTAGTCTCACAGGGTTAACTAATGAAAAACTGTTTTTT. This chain uses TRBV19 with TRBJ1-4; TRBD1 might be the D (6 bases). The CDR3 contains 15 residues. V lost 5 bases and J lost 1, with 11 bases in between. Germline V gene lookup returns CDR1 LNHDA and CDR2 SQIVND (reference sequence).

The chain uses TRBV20-1 and TRBJ1-2; the D is unclear. Per germline, CDR1 DFQATT and CDR2 SNEGSKA (reference sequence). Trimming removed 3 bases from V and 13 bases from J, with 18 bases in between. CDR3 length: 12 residues. The CDR3 DNA reads as TGCAGTGCTAGTGCGCATACCGGGAACGTCACCTTC. It codes for CSASAHTGNVTF.